Described below is a single TCR beta chain sequence and its context. Which antigen it targets is not known. The record has no base qualities; no much larger clone is one base away. Taken from cysteine to phenylalanine, the CDR3 has 18 residues. Only the CDR3 part of the read is kept: 54 bases, read in frame from the first base. The germline V gene supplies CDR1 WSHSY and CDR2 SAAADI. Clipping removes 3 bases from V and 2 bases from J, with 8 as the unmatched junction base count. This sample is part of a study of blood T cell repertoires in COVID-19 (dated by TCRdb to about 2020). For the wider study: Collaborator samples came from the United States, Italy and Spain and covered acute and convalescent phases of COVID-19. The samples were drawn from the first 160 participants of the ongoing ImmuneRACE study and from 950 to 1,500 subjects provided by 6 global collaborators. HLA class I and class II types, where available, came from metadata supplied by the sample provider rather than from assay-based typing. A freely available public database, intended as a resource for researchers studying the immune response to SARS-CoV-2, is where the repertoires were released. The sample metadata nearly always contained a de-identified subject ID, COVID-19 status, age in years and sex. The material from the prospective study consisted of cDNA or gDNA derived from T cells, B-cell-depleted T cells, or PBMCs. Deeply sampled blood TCRbeta repertoires from subjects exposed to, actively infected with, or recovered from COVID-19 were included in the dataset. The paper as a whole reports these results and caveats: The amount of clinical and demographic metadata varied by source and participant and was provided uncurated.

The collaborating institutions used their own protocols to collect whole blood in K2EDTA tubes. For TCRbeta analysis, collaborator samples were shipped as frozen whole blood, as isolated PBMCs, or as DNA extracted from either sample type. TCRbeta CDR3 regions were amplified from genomic DNA by means of the immunoSEQ Assay, a bias-controlled multiplex PCR. Turning to the authors' computational methods: Nucleated cell counts per sample were estimated from amplification of reference gene primers within the assay. To quantify the absolute abundance of each unique TCRbeta CDR3 rearrangement, sequence reads were collapsed and filtered. For each sample, productive Simpson clonality was calculated by taking the square root of Simpson's diversity index across productive rearrangements. The immuneACCESS repertoire file appears here via TCRdb, limited to in-frame rearrangements. These files lack a portion of the clones; in checked studies, under half of the deficit traces to unresolved V genes, and the cause of the others is not known. That table furnishes V, J and clone size, whereas the DNA furnished D and trimming. This sample lists fewer than 200,000 clones; under 90% were detected once. The top ten constitute 6.9% of the sample.

The TCR originated in a man aged 55-75 years with acute or convalescent COVID-19. Input material: peripheral blood. The sequence links TRBV10-2 to TRBJ1-5, with 12 bases in between that match TRBD1. The CDR3 in this case is CASSEWDRGRGRNQPQHF. At the DNA level, the sequence is TGCGCCAGCAGTGAATGGGACAGGGGGCGAGGACGCAATCAGCCCCAGCATTTT.